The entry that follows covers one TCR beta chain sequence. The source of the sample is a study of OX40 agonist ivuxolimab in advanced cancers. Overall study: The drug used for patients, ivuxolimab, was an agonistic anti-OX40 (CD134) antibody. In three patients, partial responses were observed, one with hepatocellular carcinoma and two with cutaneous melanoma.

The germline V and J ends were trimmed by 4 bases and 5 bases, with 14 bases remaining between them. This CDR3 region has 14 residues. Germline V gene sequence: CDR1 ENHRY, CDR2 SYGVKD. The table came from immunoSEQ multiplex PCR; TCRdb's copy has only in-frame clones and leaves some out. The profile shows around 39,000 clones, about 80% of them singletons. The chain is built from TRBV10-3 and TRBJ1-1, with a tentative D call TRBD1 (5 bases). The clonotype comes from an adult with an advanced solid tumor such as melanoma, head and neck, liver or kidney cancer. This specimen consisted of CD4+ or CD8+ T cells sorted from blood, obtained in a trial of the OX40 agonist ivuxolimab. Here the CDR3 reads CAISARRVETEAFF. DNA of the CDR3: TGTGCCATCAGTGCCCGCAGGGTAGAAACTGAAGCTTTCTTT.